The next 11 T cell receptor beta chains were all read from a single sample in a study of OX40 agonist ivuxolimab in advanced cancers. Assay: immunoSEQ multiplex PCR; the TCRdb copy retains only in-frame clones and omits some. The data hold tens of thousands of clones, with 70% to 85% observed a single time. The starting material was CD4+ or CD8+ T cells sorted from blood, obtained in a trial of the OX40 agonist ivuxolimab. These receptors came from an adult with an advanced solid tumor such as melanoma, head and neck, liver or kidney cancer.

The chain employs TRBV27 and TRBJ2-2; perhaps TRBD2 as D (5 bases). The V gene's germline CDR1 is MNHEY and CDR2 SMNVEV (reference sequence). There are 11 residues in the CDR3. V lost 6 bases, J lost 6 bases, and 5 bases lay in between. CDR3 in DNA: TGTGCCAGCAGCGGGGCCGGGGAGCTGTTTTTT. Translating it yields CASSGAGELFF.

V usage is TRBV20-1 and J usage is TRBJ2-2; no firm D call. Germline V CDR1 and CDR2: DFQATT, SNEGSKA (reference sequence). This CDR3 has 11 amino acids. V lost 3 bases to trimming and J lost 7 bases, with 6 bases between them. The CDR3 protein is CSASPGGELFF. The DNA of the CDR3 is TGCAGTGCTAGTCCGGGCGGGGAGCTGTTTTTT.

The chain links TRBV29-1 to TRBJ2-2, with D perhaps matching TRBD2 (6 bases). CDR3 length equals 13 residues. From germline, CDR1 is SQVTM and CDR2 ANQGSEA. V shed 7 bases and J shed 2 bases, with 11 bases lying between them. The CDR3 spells CSGGTPNTGELFF. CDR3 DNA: TGCAGCGGCGGGACTCCCAACACCGGGGAGCTGTTTTTT.

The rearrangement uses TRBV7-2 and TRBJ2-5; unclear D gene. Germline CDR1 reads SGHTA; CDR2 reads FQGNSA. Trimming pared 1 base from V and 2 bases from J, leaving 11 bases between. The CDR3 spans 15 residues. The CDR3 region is CASSLGPPPQETQYF. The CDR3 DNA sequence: TGTGCCAGCAGCTTAGGCCCCCCCCCACAAGAGACCCAGTACTTC.

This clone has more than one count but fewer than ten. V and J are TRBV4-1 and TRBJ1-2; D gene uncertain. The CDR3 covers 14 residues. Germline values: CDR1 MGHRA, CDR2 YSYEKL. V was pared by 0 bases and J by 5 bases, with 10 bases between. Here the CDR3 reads CASSQERRAYGYTF. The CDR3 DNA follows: TGCGCCAGCAGCCAAGAGCGGCGGGCTTATGGCTACACCTTC.

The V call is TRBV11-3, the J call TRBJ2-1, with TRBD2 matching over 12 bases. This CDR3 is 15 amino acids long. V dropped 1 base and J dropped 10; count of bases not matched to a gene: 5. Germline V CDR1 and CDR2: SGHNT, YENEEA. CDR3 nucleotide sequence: TGTGCCAGCAGCTTAGCGACTAGCGGGAGCCGGGAGCAGTTCTTC. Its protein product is CASSLATSGSREQFF.

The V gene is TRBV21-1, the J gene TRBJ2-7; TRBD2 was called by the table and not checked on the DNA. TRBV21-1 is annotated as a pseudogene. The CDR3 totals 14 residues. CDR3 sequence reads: CASEGREGSYEQYF. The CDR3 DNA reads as TGTGCCAGCGAGGGTCGGGAGGGATCCTACGAGCAGTACTTC.

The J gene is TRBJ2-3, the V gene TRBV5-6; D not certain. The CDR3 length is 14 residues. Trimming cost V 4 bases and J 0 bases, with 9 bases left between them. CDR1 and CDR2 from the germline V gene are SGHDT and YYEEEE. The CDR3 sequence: CASSLHFSTDTQYF. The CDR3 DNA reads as TGTGCCAGCAGCCTACACTTTAGCACAGATACGCAGTATTTT.

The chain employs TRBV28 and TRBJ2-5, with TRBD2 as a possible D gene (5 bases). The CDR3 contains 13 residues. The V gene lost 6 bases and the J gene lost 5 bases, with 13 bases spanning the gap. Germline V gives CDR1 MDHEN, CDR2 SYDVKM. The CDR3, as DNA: TGTGCCAGCAGAAAGGGCTCGGGGGAGACCCAGTACTTC. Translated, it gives CASRKGSGETQYF. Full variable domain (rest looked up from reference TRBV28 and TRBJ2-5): DVKVTQSSRYLVKRTGEKVFLECVQDMDHENMFWYRQDPGLGLRLIYFSYDVKMKEKGDIPEGYSVSREKKERFSLILESASTNQTSMYLCASRKGSGETQYFGPGTRLLVL.

The DNA of the CDR3 is TGTGCCAGCAGCTCGCCTTTAGACACTGAAGCTTTCTTT. Translation gives CASSSPLDTEAFF. The chain is built from TRBV7-9 and TRBJ1-1; no clear D gene. This CDR3 comprises 13 residues. Trimming left V 4 bases short and J 3 bases short, with 9 bases between. Germline CDR1 SEHNR, CDR2 FQNEAQ (reference sequence).

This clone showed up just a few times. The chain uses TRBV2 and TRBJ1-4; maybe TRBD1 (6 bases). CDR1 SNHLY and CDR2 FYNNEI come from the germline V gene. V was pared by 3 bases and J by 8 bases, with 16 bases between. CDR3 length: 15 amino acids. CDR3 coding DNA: TGTGCCAGCAGTGAGGGCGGGGGCGCGGGGGAAAAACTGTTTTTT. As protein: CASSEGGGAGEKLFF.